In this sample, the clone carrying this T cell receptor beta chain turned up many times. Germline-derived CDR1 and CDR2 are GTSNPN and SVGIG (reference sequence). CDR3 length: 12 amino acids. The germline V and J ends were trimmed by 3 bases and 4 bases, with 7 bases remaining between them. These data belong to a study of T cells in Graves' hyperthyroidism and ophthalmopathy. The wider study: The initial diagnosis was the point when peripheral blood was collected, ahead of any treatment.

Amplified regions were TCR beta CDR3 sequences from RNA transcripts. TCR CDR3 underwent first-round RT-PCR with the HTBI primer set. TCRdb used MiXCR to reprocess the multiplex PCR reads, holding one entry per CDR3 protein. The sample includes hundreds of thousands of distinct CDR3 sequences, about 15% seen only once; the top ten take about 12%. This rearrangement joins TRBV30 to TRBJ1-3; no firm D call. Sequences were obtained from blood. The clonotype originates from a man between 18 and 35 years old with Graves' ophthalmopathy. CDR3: CAWRPTGNTIYF. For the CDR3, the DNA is TGTGCCTGGAGACCGACAGGAAACACCATATATTTT.